This T cell receptor beta chain emerged from a study of OX40 agonist ivuxolimab in advanced cancers. Study as a whole: The patients received agonistic anti-OX40 (CD134) antibody ivuxolimab. Having had anti-PD-1, anti-PD-L1 or anti-CTLA-4 therapy before was allowed, and around 44% had some. General study points: It was also the case that some nonresponders had low normalized T-cell clonal expansion.

Assay: immunoSEQ multiplex PCR; the TCRdb copy retains only in-frame clones and omits some. The sample lists about 58,000 clones; over 75% were seen once. Comments on this clone: Its antigen is not known.

Germline V gene sequence: CDR1 SGHKS, CDR2 YYEKEE (reference sequence). Trimming pared 4 bases from V and 0 bases from J, leaving 10 bases between. The CDR3 runs 14 residues. Material: CD4+ or CD8+ T cells sorted from blood, obtained in a trial of the OX40 agonist ivuxolimab. This receptor was identified in an adult with an advanced solid tumor such as melanoma, head and neck, liver or kidney cancer. The rearrangement uses TRBV5-5 and TRBJ1-1, with D possibly TRBD1 on 5 matching bases. For the CDR3, the DNA is TGTGCCAGCAGCCCTAGGGGCATGAACACTGAAGCTTTCTTT. As protein: CASSPRGMNTEAFF.